One and the same sample provided the 17 T cell receptor beta chains below, sequenced in a study of blood T cells in healthy people across ages. For the second PCR, which ran for 7 to 11 cycles, a sample-barcoded 5' primer and a J-beta primer mix were used. TCRdb re-called the 5' RACE reads with MiXCR, one entry per CDR3 protein. The table has approximately 670,000 distinct CDR3 sequences, approximately 40% seen once. The sequencing sample was made of blood. These receptors were taken from a man at least 80 years old in good health.

As regards this clonotype: An end of the junction differs from the germline gene, which may be a read error. The chain links TRBV7-9 to TRBJ2-1, with D tentatively TRBD1 or TRBD2 (5 bases each). The CDR3 has 14 amino acids. From germline, CDR1 is SEHNR and CDR2 FQNEAQ (reference sequence). DNA for the CDR3: TGCGCCAGCAACCGGGACCCGTCCTACAATGAGCAGTTCTTC. It specifies CASNRDPSYNEQFF.

The chain links TRBV20-1 to TRBJ2-1; possibly TRBD1 for D (5 bases). This CDR3 has 15 residues. Germline values: CDR1 DFQATT, CDR2 SNEGSKA (reference sequence). V lost 3 bases to trimming and J lost 5 bases, with 17 bases between them. This CDR3 is CSARRLEGAHNEQFF. For the CDR3, the DNA is TGCAGTGCTAGGAGATTGGAAGGGGCCCACAATGAGCAGTTCTTC.

V usage is TRBV20-1 and J usage is TRBJ1-2, with a tentative D call TRBD1 (6 bases). The CDR3 has 15 residues. With 0 bases removed from V and 1 base from J, the gap between germline ends came to 12 bases. Germline V gene data show CDR1 as DFQATT and CDR2 as SNEGSKA (reference sequence). Written as DNA, the CDR3 is TGCAGTGCTAGAGACCCGGGACAATATAACTATGGCTACACCTTC. Its protein product is CSARDPGQYNYGYTF.

V gene TRBV12-3 or TRBV12-4 combines with J gene TRBJ2-3; D perhaps matches TRBD2 (5 bases). The V end was cut by 4 bases, the J end by 5 bases, with 16 bases between. The CDR3 is 15 amino acids. This CDR3 reads CASSYPAEAGDTQYF. CDR3 nucleotide sequence: TGTGCCAGCAGTTACCCAGCGGAAGCTGGAGATACGCAGTATTTT.

The chain joins TRBV27 to TRBJ2-3; TRBD2 aligns across 11 bases. Germline values: CDR1 MNHEY, CDR2 SMNVEV (reference sequence). The ends lost 8 bases at V and 6 bases at J; junction bases unmatched: 10. The length of the CDR3 is 15 residues. In DNA form, the CDR3 reads TGTGCCAGCCGAGGGACTAGCGGAGCAGGGGATACGCAGTATTTT. Translating gives CASRGTSGAGDTQYF.

The chain uses TRBV10-2 and TRBJ1-6, with TRBD1 as a possible D gene (6 bases). The length of the CDR3 is 15 residues. V lost 11 bases, J lost 6 bases, and 20 bases lay in between. In germline, CDR1 is WSHSY, CDR2 SAAADI. The CDR3 loop is CAGQNGTRGNSPLHF. As DNA, the CDR3 is TGCGCCGGACAGAACGGGACGCGCGGTAATTCACCCCTCCACTTT.

The rearrangement uses TRBV28 and TRBJ2-7; TRBD2 agrees at 9 bases. Germline trimming cut 2 bases from V and 0 bases from J; bases unmatched to any gene: 5. Germline CDR1 is MDHEN and CDR2 is SYDVKM. This CDR3 contains 16 residues. The CDR3 protein is CASSLKPGLASYEQYF. The CDR3 DNA reads as TGTGCCAGCAGTTTAAAGCCGGGACTAGCCTCCTACGAGCAGTACTTC. Full variable domain (outside the CDR3, taken from reference TRBV28 and TRBJ2-7): DVKVTQSSRYLVKRTGEKVFLECVQDMDHENMFWYRQDPGLGLRLIYFSYDVKMKEKGDIPEGYSVSREKKERFSLILESASTNQTSMYLCASSLKPGLASYEQYFGPGTRLTVT.

The chain recombines TRBV4-1 with TRBJ2-7; TRBD1 or TRBD2 may be the D gene (7 bases each). The CDR3 is 15 residues long. V was shortened by 5 bases and J by 3 bases, with 17 bases between the two germline ends. From germline, CDR1 is MGHRA and CDR2 YSYEKL. The CDR3 DNA reads as TGCGCCAGCAGCAGGGAGGGGGCGCGAAGCTACGAGCAGTACTTC. Translated, it gives CASSREGARSYEQYF.

The V and J genes are TRBV7-2 and TRBJ2-1; possible D gene TRBD2, 6 bases. This CDR3 region has 16 residues. Germline lookup yields CDR1 SGHTA and CDR2 FQGNSA. Between the trimmed V and J ends, which lost 1 base and 4 bases, there was a span of 14 bases. This CDR3 reads CASSLGNQRVYNEQFF. The CDR3, as DNA: TGTGCCAGCAGCTTAGGTAACCAGCGGGTTTACAATGAGCAGTTCTTC.

In its sample, this clonotype was seen a few times. The CDR3 reads CASSAPYDTQYF. The DNA for the CDR3 is TGTGCCAGCAGCGCGCCATATGATACGCAGTATTTT. J is TRBJ2-3 and V is TRBV7-6; no reliable D call. This CDR3 comprises 12 residues. Trimming removed 5 bases from V and 6 bases from J, with 9 bases in between. The germline gives CDR1 SGHVS, CDR2 FNYEAQ.

The chain combines TRBV4-3 with TRBJ2-3; 12 bases match TRBD2. CDR1 is LGHNA, CDR2 YSLEER, per germline. The CDR3 length is 15 residues. With V trimmed by 0 bases and J by 6 bases, 1 base remained unmatched. This chain's CDR3 is CASSQDLAGGDTQYF. CDR3 DNA sequence: TGCGCCAGCAGCCAAGACCTAGCGGGAGGGGATACGCAGTATTTT.

The rearrangement uses TRBV20-1 and TRBJ2-1; 10 bases map to TRBD1. Germline V lookup: CDR1 DFQATT, CDR2 SNEGSKA (reference sequence). The CDR3 covers 14 residues. J lost 5 bases, V lost 2 bases, and 3 bases had no gene match. In DNA form, the CDR3 reads TGCAGTGCTAGATCCGGGACAGGGGACAATGAGCAGTTCTTC. The encoded protein is CSARSGTGDNEQFF.

The chain uses TRBV29-1 and TRBJ1-3, with D perhaps TRBD1 (6 bases). Trimming stripped 3 bases from V and 2 bases from J, with 8 bases between. From germline, CDR1 is SQVTM and CDR2 ANQGSEA. This CDR3 spans 13 amino acids. This chain's CDR3 is CSVENRAGNTIYF. CDR3 bases: TGCAGCGTTGAGAACAGGGCTGGAAACACCATATATTTT. Drawing the rest from reference TRBV29-1 and TRBJ1-3, the complete variable domain is SAVISQKPSRDICQRGTSLTIQCQVDSQVTMMFWYRQQPGQSLTLIATANQGSEATYESGFVIDKFPISRPNLTFSTLTVSNMSPEDSSIYLCSVENRAGNTIYFGEGSWLTVV.

The rearrangement links TRBV4-1 to TRBJ2-1; D assignment may be TRBD1 or TRBD2 (5 bases each). The CDR3 has 16 amino acids. In germline, CDR1 is MGHRA, CDR2 YSYEKL. Between the trimmed V and J ends, which lost 4 bases and 3 bases, there was a span of 16 bases. In DNA form, the CDR3 reads TGCGCCAGCAGCCGGAAGGGACGAGCAAGCTACAATGAGCAGTTCTTC. Residues: CASSRKGRASYNEQFF.

As to this clonotype: An end of the junction differs from the germline gene, which may be a read error. The chain uses TRBV6-5 and TRBJ2-1; the match to TRBD1 covers 7 bases. Germline-derived CDR1 and CDR2 are MNHEY and SVGAGI. The CDR3 runs to 15 residues. CDR3 protein: CASSRTGNSYKEQFF. The CDR3 DNA reads TGTGCCAGCAGCCGGACAGGAAACTCCTACAAGGAGCAGTTCTTC.

The chain carries TRBV3-1 and TRBJ2-1, with TRBD1 matching 7 bases. J gave up 7 bases and V 5 bases, and 8 bases lay outside the gene matches. Germline CDR1 LGHDT, CDR2 YNNKEL (reference sequence). The CDR3 extends over 14 amino acids. The DNA for the CDR3 is TGTGCCAGCAGCACGGGACAGAGTCGAAATGAGCAGTTCTTC. It codes for CASSTGQSRNEQFF.

J is TRBJ2-5 and V is TRBV10-3; 7 bases align to TRBD1. CDR1 is ENHRY, CDR2 SYGVKD, per germline. The CDR3 runs to 16 residues. Germline trimming cut 3 bases from V and 11 bases from J; bases unmatched to any gene: 18. CDR3 in amino acids: CAISDPGQIADNEQYF. DNA of the CDR3: TGTGCCATCAGTGATCCGGGACAGATAGCTGACAATGAGCAGTACTTC.